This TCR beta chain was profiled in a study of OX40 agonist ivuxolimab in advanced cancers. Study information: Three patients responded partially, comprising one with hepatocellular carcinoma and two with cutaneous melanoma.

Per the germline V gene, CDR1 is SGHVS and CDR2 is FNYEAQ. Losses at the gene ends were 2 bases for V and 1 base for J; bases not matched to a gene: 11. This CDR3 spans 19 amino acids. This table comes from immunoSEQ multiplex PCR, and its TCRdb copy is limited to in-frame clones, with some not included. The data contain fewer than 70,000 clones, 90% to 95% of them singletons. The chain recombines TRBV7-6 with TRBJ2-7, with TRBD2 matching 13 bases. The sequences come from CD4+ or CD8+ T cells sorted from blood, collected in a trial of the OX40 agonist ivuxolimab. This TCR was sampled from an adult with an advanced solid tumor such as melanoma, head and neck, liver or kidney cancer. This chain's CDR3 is CASSLTTSGRLSTSYEQYF. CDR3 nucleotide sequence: TGTGCCAGCAGCTTAACGACTAGCGGGAGGTTATCCACTTCCTACGAGCAGTACTTC.